This T cell receptor (beta chain) was observed in a study of beta chain features in type 1 diabetes. Overall study context: Examination covered some 110,000,000 sorted cells spanning all samples.

About this clone: Its specificity is not known.

Broader study findings: Any HLA-type effect on TCRB rearrangement remained unresolved here. TCRB CDR3 length was moderately but significantly reduced in all four CD4+ subsets of Type 1 diabetes patients. Reduced insertions and increased deletions marked VDJ junctions in type 1 diabetes patients. Naive, central memory and Treg TCRB repertoires appeared more alike in patients than in healthy donors.

Every bit of the isolated RNA underwent reverse transcription, so sequencing read expressed TCRB transcripts. Produced via immunoSEQ multiplex PCR; TCRdb's table is partial and in-frame only. The sample has hundreds of thousands of clones, over 13% seen once; the top ten hold 0.035% to 0.045%. Sequencing was performed on naive CD4+ T cells from blood. The clonotype was recovered from a man between 18 and 35 years old with type 1 diabetes.

This CDR3 reads CASSPYSGVEQFF. CDR3 in DNA: TGTGCCAGCAGCCCCTACTCAGGGGTAGAGCAGTTCTTC. This chain uses TRBV5-4 with TRBJ2-1; a possible D gene is TRBD1 (6 bases). Trimming removed 4 bases at V and 10 bases at J, with 15 bases between. CDR3 size: 13 residues. Germline V lookup: CDR1 SGHNT, CDR2 YYREEE (reference sequence). Full variable domain (outside the CDR3, taken from reference TRBV5-4 and TRBJ2-1): ETGVTQSPTHLIKTRGQQVTLRCSSQSGHNTVSWYQQALGQGPQFIFQYYREEENGRGNFPPRFSGLQFPNYSSELNVNALELDDSALYLCASSPYSGVEQFFGPGTRLTVL.